Below, 19 T cell receptor beta chains from the same sample are listed, as sequenced in a study of early T cells in non-severe SARS-CoV-2 infection (dated by TCRdb to about 2021). Library construction relied on 5' RACE. Sequencing instrument: NextSeq 500. TCRdb passed the public sequencing reads through fastp at Q25 and MiXCR, retaining productive beta sequences. One record per CDR3 amino acid sequence lists the most common genes and DNA. Present in this sample are tens of thousands of distinct CDR3 sequences, around 9% of which were seen just once. Of the sample, less than 25% falls within the top ten clones. Material for sequencing was whole blood. The source is an adult who was a healthcare worker with PCR-confirmed SARS-CoV-2 infection or an uninfected control (not recorded which).

This clonotype came up many times. The rearrangement uses TRBV2 and TRBJ2-2; no firm D call. There are 13 residues in the CDR3. The ends were cut back, 8 bases at V and 5 bases at J, with 12 bases in the middle. Per the germline V gene, CDR1 is SNHLY and CDR2 is FYNNEI. CDR3 region: CASVLAPTGELFF. The DNA of the CDR3 is TGTGCCAGCGTCCTCGCCCCTACCGGGGAGCTGTTTTTT.

There are a few counts of this clonotype. The chain employs TRBV3-1 and TRBJ1-1, with 8 bases lining up with TRBD1. V trimming: 6 bases; J trimming: 4 bases; junction bases outside the gene matches: 7. Germline CDR1 LGHDT, CDR2 YNNKEL (reference sequence). CDR3 length: 14 residues. In DNA form, the CDR3 reads TGTGCCAGCAGACCAGGGGGCGAGGGCACTGAAGCTTTCTTT. This sequence encodes CASRPGGEGTEAFF. Full variable domain (rest looked up from reference TRBV3-1 and TRBJ1-1): DTAVSQTPKYLVTQMGNDKSIKCEQNLGHDTMYWYKQDSKKFLKIMFSYNNKELIINETVPNRFSPKSPDKAHLNLHINSLELGDSAVYFCASRPGGEGTEAFFGQGTRLTVV.

This chain uses TRBV9 with TRBJ2-7, with D unclear. CDR1 is SGDLS, CDR2 YYNGEE, per germline. The CDR3 is made up of 13 amino acids. Trimming stripped 1 base from V and 5 bases from J, with 10 bases between. The CDR3 is CASSVRAGDEQYF. CDR3 coding DNA: TGTGCCAGCAGCGTACGGGCTGGCGACGAGCAGTACTTC.

A word on this clonotype: A junction boundary mismatches the germline segment, possibly from a read error. The chain combines TRBV2 with TRBJ2-3; D gene unclear. Germline V gene lookup returns CDR1 SNHLY and CDR2 FYNNEI. The CDR3 runs 13 residues. For the CDR3, the DNA is TGTGCCAGCAGCCCGGACGGCGCAGAAACGCAGTATTTT. Its protein product is CASSPDGAETQYF.

The chain is built from TRBV7-9 and TRBJ2-3, with no clear D. The germline V gene has CDR1 SEHNR and CDR2 FQNEAQ (reference sequence). This CDR3 contains 11 residues. Trimming stripped 3 bases from V and 6 bases from J, with 4 bases between. As DNA, the CDR3 is TGTGCCAGCAGCTTCGAGGATACGCAGTATTTT. Its translation: CASSFEDTQYF.

This clonotype was recorded many times. The chain recombines TRBV7-3 with TRBJ1-1; weak D call: TRBD1 (6 bases). CDR3 length equals 14 residues. The germline CDR1 and CDR2 sequences are SGHTA and FQGTGA. Trimming pared 7 bases from V and 3 bases from J, leaving 15 bases between. In nucleotides, the CDR3 is TGTGCCAGCACCGAGACAGGCGGCGACACTGAAGCTTTCTTT. It codes for CASTETGGDTEAFF.

This chain joins TRBV7-9 and TRBJ2-3; D is possibly TRBD1 or TRBD2 (5 bases each). CDR3 length: 15 amino acids. The germline V and J ends were trimmed by 4 bases and 7 bases, with 18 bases remaining between them. The germline V gene encodes CDR1 SEHNR and CDR2 FQNEAQ (reference sequence). CDR3 coding DNA: TGTGCCAGCAGCTCCTACCTCCGGGACCAGAATACGCAGTATTTT. Translating it yields CASSSYLRDQNTQYF.

In its sample, this clonotype was seen many times. The rearrangement joins TRBV4-1 to TRBJ1-5; no definite D call. The CDR3 is 13 amino acids. The germline gives CDR1 MGHRA, CDR2 YSYEKL. V lost 0 bases and J 5 bases, leaving 5 bases between the germline ends. CDR3 sequence reads: CASSQDHDQPQHF. CDR3 coding DNA: TGCGCCAGCAGCCAAGATCACGATCAGCCCCAGCATTTT.

The V gene is TRBV5-1, the J gene TRBJ2-5; 8 bases are a match to TRBD2. CDR3 size: 15 residues. The germline gives CDR1 SGHRS, CDR2 YFSETQ. The ends lost 1 base at V and 5 bases at J; junction bases unmatched: 7. This chain's CDR3 is CASSLPGLEAETQYF. The CDR3 nucleotides are TGCGCCAGCAGCTTGCCGGGACTAGAGGCTGAGACCCAGTACTTC.

The chain carries TRBV11-2 and TRBJ2-3; the match to TRBD1 covers 7 bases. This CDR3 comprises 16 residues. V shed 5 bases, J shed 1 base, and the junction held 9 bases outside the gene matches. Germline V lookup: CDR1 SGHAT, CDR2 FQNNGV. The CDR3 nucleotides read TGTGCCAGCAGCCAAGAGCCGGGACAGCGCACAGATACGCAGTATTTT. It specifies CASSQEPGQRTDTQYF.

The rearrangement joins TRBV27 to TRBJ1-1; D is unclear. The V gene's germline CDR1 is MNHEY and CDR2 SMNVEV (reference sequence). Trimming removed 2 bases at V and 2 bases at J, with 12 bases between. This CDR3 comprises 15 residues. DNA for the CDR3: TGTGCCAGCAGTTTAAGACCAGCTTTAAACACTGAAGCTTTCTTT. It codes for CASSLRPALNTEAFF.

Only a few counts were recorded for this clonotype. The V and J genes are TRBV6-1 and TRBJ2-6; D gene unclear. The CDR3 has 13 residues. V was pared by 1 base and J by 3 bases, with 1 base between. The germline gives CDR1 MNHNS, CDR2 SASEGT. The CDR3 reads CASSEVGANVLTF. The CDR3, as DNA: TGTGCCAGCAGTGAAGTTGGGGCCAACGTCCTGACTTTC.

This clonotype came up many times. The chain joins TRBV30 to TRBJ1-1, with unresolved D. V gave up 2 bases and J gave up 6 bases, with 19 bases separating them. Per germline, CDR1 GTSNPN and CDR2 SVGIG (reference sequence). The CDR3 extends over 15 amino acids. The CDR3 nucleotides read TGTGCCTGGAGTAAGATGGGTTTTGGTTCATCTGAAGCTTTCTTT. Translated: CAWSKMGFGSSEAFF.

The chain links TRBV30 to TRBJ2-2; D may be TRBD2 (6 bases). The germline gives CDR1 GTSNPN, CDR2 SVGIG (reference sequence). CDR3 length: 12 amino acids. V gave up 5 bases and J gave up 5 bases, with 9 bases separating them. The CDR3 DNA is TGTGCCTGGGGCGGGGATACCGGGGAGCTGTTTTTT. Its protein is CAWGGDTGELFF.

In its sample, this clonotype was seen a few times. V and J are TRBV29-1 and TRBJ1-1; D ambiguous. Per the germline V gene, CDR1 is SQVTM and CDR2 is ANQGSEA. The CDR3 totals 12 residues. V gave up 8 bases and J gave up 1 base, with 11 bases separating them. The CDR3 DNA follows: TGCAGCACCGGTACCCGGAACACTGAAGCTTTCTTT. Translating gives CSTGTRNTEAFF.

There are many counts of this clonotype. The V gene is TRBV5-4, the J gene TRBJ1-2; perhaps TRBD1 as D (6 bases). This CDR3 region has 19 residues. Germline CDR1 reads SGHNT; CDR2 reads YYREEE (reference sequence). Trimming removed 4 bases from V and 7 bases from J, with 32 bases in between. The CDR3 DNA reads TGTGCCAGCAGCCCGATTTCACAGGGTTTTCTCGCCAGCAGGGCTGGCTACACCTTC. Its protein is CASSPISQGFLASRAGYTF.

This chain connects TRBV5-4 to TRBJ2-3; perhaps TRBD1 as D (5 bases). The CDR3 runs 16 residues. Germline V gene data show CDR1 as SGHNT and CDR2 as YYREEE (reference sequence). Trimming cost V 2 bases and J 5 bases, with 18 bases left between them. CDR3 nucleotides: TGTGCCAGCAGCTTCGCCCAAGCAGGGCCGAAAGATACGCAGTATTTT. It yields the protein CASSFAQAGPKDTQYF.

This clonotype was recorded many times. The rearrangement joins TRBV5-4 to TRBJ1-2; the match to TRBD1 covers 7 bases. V dropped 4 bases and J dropped 6; count of bases not matched to a gene: 6. CDR1 is SGHNT and CDR2 is YYREEE in the germline V gene (reference sequence). The CDR3 is 13 amino acids. CDR3 loop: CASSRDSGDGYTF. The CDR3 DNA follows: TGTGCCAGCAGCCGGGACAGCGGAGATGGCTACACCTTC.

There are a few counts of this clonotype. The gene calls are TRBV3-1 and TRBJ1-1; D is unresolved. This CDR3 contains 15 residues. The germline CDR1 and CDR2 sequences are LGHDT and YNNKEL (reference sequence). V was clipped by 0 bases and J by 3 bases, with 11 bases between them. The CDR3 sequence: CASSQDLAVYTEAFF. The CDR3 DNA is TGTGCCAGCAGCCAAGATTTGGCGGTCTACACTGAAGCTTTCTTT.